This entry describes one TCR beta chain. Its antigen is unknown. No base-level quality is on record; no much larger clone is a single base apart. The cohort comprised more than 550 healthy bone marrow donors. Cohort members were all nominally healthy when sampled, although unrecorded immune exposures were likely present. The donor was CMV seronegative and belonged to the group of 320 or so seronegative cohort members. Each donor provided a peripheral blood sample, and peripheral blood mononuclear cells were used for TCR beta sequencing. The Qiagen DNeasy Blood Extraction Kit was used to extract genomic DNA from the blood cell samples. These data belong to a study of cytomegalovirus exposure and HLA in healthy donors (dated by TCRdb to 2017 to 2019). Study-wide context: In an earlier analysis of around 540 of the donors, less than 350 Gb of sequence data and 90 million to 120 million unique TCR beta sequences from 150 million to 200 million T cells were reported. The aim of the study was to test whether cataloging public T cell receptors could identify signatures of past pathogen exposure. Of the 300 to 450 genotyped donors, 65% to 90% were placed in the genetic ancestry cluster associated with self-reported Caucasian donors. About five DR-DQ haplotypes were handled as single units for association and clustering, since linkage in the cohort was strong. In a later analysis, previously published TCR beta repertoires from about 640 donors were re-analyzed and high-resolution HLA genotyping was added so that TCR occurrence patterns could be studied. HLA typing covered class I and class II loci at four-digit resolution. High-throughput TCR immunosequencing, statistical association of individual TCRs with disease status, and machine learning were combined to predict cytomegalovirus infection status. An earlier analysis of fewer than 750 of the donors used high-throughput TCR beta sequencing to judge whether each TCR beta V gene segment behaved as functional or pseudogenic. Across about 370 genotyped donors of the cohort, an average of about 200,000 unique TCR beta nucleotide sequences per donor were sequenced, and roughly 20% of those sequences were non-productive. Besides the first cohort of 666 subjects, a separate validation cohort made up of about 120 different subjects was used. Rather than drawing on any new phenotypic data, the later analysis identified candidate immune exposures from TCR beta sequences and the way those sequences occurred across donors. Donor age, sex, ethnicity and CMV serostatus were collected together with the repertoire data. Approximately 300 gigabases of sequencing data and 70 million to 95 million unique TCR sequences made up an early release that covered several hundred HLA-typed donors. Genome-wide SNP genotypes for about 65% of the 666 donors were used in a later genetic analysis, which treated that subset as a discovery cohort. Using immunosequencing, the study profiled T cell repertoires from about 650 subjects and related those repertoires to cytomegalovirus serostatus. The number of donors typed differed by locus, with about 629-640 for A, B, C, DRB1 and DQB1, more than 500 for DQA1, approximately 570 for DPA1, and around 450 for DPB1. All discovery cohort repertoires had been generated on a single sequencing platform.

The CDR3 sequence holds 16 residues, the cysteine and phenylalanine included. Only the CDR3 portion is preserved as DNA: 48 bases, with reading frame beginning at the first base. From the germline V gene (reference sequence), CDR1 is LNHDA and CDR2 is SQIVND. The junction shows trimming of 4 bases on V and 1 base on J, and the gene matches do not reach 5 bases of it. Overall results and qualifications from the work: According to a later analysis, parvovirus B19, influenza, CMV and Epstein-Barr virus appeared linked to several top co-occurrence clusters. In a later genetic analysis, fewer N-insertions in productive TCRs were reported among donors in an Asian-associated ancestry cluster than the roughly 700-donor mean. Immune exposure information for the cohort was limited to CMV serostatus. The cohort was sequenced for TCR beta chains only, and without alpha or paired-chain data the features that could be detected were limited. Correlated functional status among segregating V segments might reflect linkage disequilibrium, but an unknown experimental factor could not be ruled out. Fewer than 20 rarely observed V segments, including chromosome 9 orphons, were excluded from the earlier analysis of a few hundred of the donors because counts were too low. The 87-base-pair reads could not distinguish some IMGT-functional V segments, including TRBV6-2 and TRBV6-3, so those segments were excluded. While some public TCRs were present in many individuals, most TCR sequences turned up only very rarely across donors. In vitro tests confirmed that a few of the cytomegalovirus-associated TCR beta chains recognize cytomegalovirus antigens. A further reported finding was that TCR beta sequences accurately predicted the HLA-A and HLA-B alleles for most subjects in the first cohort. It was suggested by the authors that the approach could potentially be generalized to other disease states and immunological phenotypes. In a later genetic analysis, a missense DCLRE1C variant was associated with V-gene and J-gene trimming of TCR beta chains, and the association was replicated in an independent cohort. According to a later analysis, TCR association rates differed among HLA loci, with DRB1 alleles showing the most associated TCRs and HLA-C alleles showing the fewest. Because some donors lacked HLA typing at each locus, the association tests relied only on the typed subset. When HLA alleles, especially DR and DQ, strongly co-occurred, TCR associations were difficult to assign to individual alleles. In both the original and validation cohorts, the classifier was reported to diagnose cytomegalovirus status with high specificity and sensitivity. According to a later analysis, most CMV-associated TCR beta chains appeared to be HLA-restricted, and the HLA associations seemed to be driven largely by CMV exposure. A total of fewer than 200 TCR beta chains were listed by the study as associated with cytomegalovirus. In a later analysis, 16,951 TCR beta sequences were associated with specific HLA alleles at a false discovery rate of 0.05. In a later analysis, HLA-associated TCR beta chains showed more clonal expansion and lower generation probabilities than non-associated chains that were equally common. In an earlier analysis of some 540 of the donors, most TCR beta V segments appeared in productive rearrangements about 87% or about 30% of the time, broadly matching IMGT annotations. A cluster of highly shared sequence variants was judged likely to represent a technical artifact of the sequencing pipeline. Roughly uniform sequencing depth across donors was assumed in presence/absence analyses, although this assumption may not hold.

The library was made by the immunoSEQ multiplex PCR assay. A mixture of 60 forward primers for TCR Vbeta segments and 13 reverse primers for TCR Jbeta segments was used in the multiplex PCR. Amplification of the CDR3 region of rearranged TCR beta genes was performed with a multiplex PCR assay on genomic DNA. The amplified TCR beta libraries were sequenced on the Illumina HiSeq System as 87-base-pair reads. The source study handled its data this way. A later analysis counted approximately 84 million unique TCR beta chains across the roughly 700 repertoires, and 9.5 million to 11 million of these chains were shared by at least two donors. To remove PCR and sequencing errors, raw reads were error-corrected and collapsed into unique sequences using a nearest-neighbor algorithm that merged closely related sequences. V, D and J gene segments were assigned by aligning CDR3 sequences to IMGT reference sequences. For a sequence to be retained, a match of at least six nucleotides to both a V gene segment and a J gene segment was required. Rearrangements were called productive when the CDR3 lacked stop codons and stayed in frame with V and J; all others were non-productive. CDR3 was defined according to IMGT convention as the region running from the second conserved V-encoded cysteine to the conserved J-encoded phenylalanine. The earlier analysis of around 640 of the donors excluded sequences that lacked an unambiguous match to a single V gene segment. An earlier analysis of a few hundred of the donors classified V segments as functional when productive rearrangements were above 56.7% and as segregating when the standard deviation between donors was above 5%. A statistical classification framework was built for diagnosing cytomegalovirus status from the catalog of TCR beta chain sequences. A later analysis assigned V and J genes by comparing TCR nucleotide sequences with IMGT/GENE-DB human TR gene sequences. A later analysis assigned CDR3 sequences and most-parsimonious VDJ recombination scenarios with the TCRdist pipeline. In a later analysis, each TCR beta chain was defined by its CDR3 amino acid sequence together with its V-gene family, and reads without a unique V-gene family were excluded. In a later analysis, 450 to 600 highly shared, low-generation-probability nucleotide sequences were removed to address suspected cross-contamination and a sequencing artifact. For each public chain, a later analysis derived a clonal expansion index from normalized ranks of inferred template counts within each repertoire. In a later analysis, generation probabilities were computed using a VDJ recombination model fitted to out-of-frame rearrangements, and the results were checked against IGoR. Hypergeometric tests were used in a later analysis to score TCR-TCR, TCR-HLA and TCR-CMV co-occurrence, with a repertoire-size bias correction applied to the TCR pairs. In a later analysis, false discovery rates were estimated by permuting HLA or CMV assignments 20 times. In a later analysis, co-occurring TCRs were grouped using DBSCAN, with TCRdist sequence similarity added in when clustering inside HLA-allele-positive subsets. Co-occurrence clustering excluded repertoires with fewer than 30,000 or more than 120,000 public chains, plus five with anomalous nucleotide sharing. The source is immuneACCESS, and TCRdb retained only in-frame sequences with V and J called. Part of the clones is not carried over; for the studies checked, unresolved V genes explain less than half of this, and the remainder is unexplained. V, J and clone size were drawn from that table, and D and trimming were deduced from the DNA. The sample table shows just over 200,000 clones, and more than 60% are seen once. About 1.5% of the sample rests with the top ten.

Sequences were obtained from PBMCs. This receptor was identified in a man aged 50-60 years in good health and CMV-seronegative. The chain couples TRBV19 to TRBJ2-2, and 8 junction bases match TRBD1. The DNA sequence follows: TGTGCCAGTAGTACCCAGGGGACAGGGAACACCGGGGAGCTGTTTTTT. This codes for CASSTQGTGNTGELFF.